This TCR beta chain comes out of a study of blood T cell repertoires in COVID-19. Background on the study: Acute-phase and convalescent COVID-19 samples originated in the United States, Italy and Spain.

The length of the CDR3 is 15 residues. Trimming removed 7 bases at V and 3 bases at J, with 18 bases between. The V gene's germline CDR1 is MNHEY and CDR2 SVGAGI. Sequencing used immunoSEQ multiplex PCR; TCRdb keeps in-frame clones, though not all of them. The sample lists hundreds of thousands of clones, approximately 90% occurring once. Input material: peripheral blood. J is TRBJ2-5 and V is TRBV6-5, with a tentative D call TRBD2 (6 bases). The receptor was isolated from a man aged 18 to 30 with active or convalescent COVID-19. DNA of the CDR3: TGTGCCAGCACCCATTACCGGGGCGGGGAAGAGACCCAGTACTTC. It codes for CASTHYRGGEETQYF.